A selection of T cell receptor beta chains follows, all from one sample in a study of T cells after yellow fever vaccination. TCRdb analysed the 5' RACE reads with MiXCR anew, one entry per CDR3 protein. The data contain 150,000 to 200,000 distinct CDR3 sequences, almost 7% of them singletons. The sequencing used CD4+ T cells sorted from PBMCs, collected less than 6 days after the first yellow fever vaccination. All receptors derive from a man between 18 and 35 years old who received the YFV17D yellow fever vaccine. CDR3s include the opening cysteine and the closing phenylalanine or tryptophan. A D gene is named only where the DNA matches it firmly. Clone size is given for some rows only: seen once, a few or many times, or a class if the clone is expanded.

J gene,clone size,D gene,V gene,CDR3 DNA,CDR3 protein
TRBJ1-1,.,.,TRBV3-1,TGTGCCAGCAGCCAAGGGGGGGTCACTGAAGCTTTCTTT,CASSQGGVTEAFF
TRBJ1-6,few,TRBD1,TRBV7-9,TGTGCCAGCAGCTCCGGACAGGGAAGGGGATCACCCCTCCACTTT,CASSSGQGRGSPLHF
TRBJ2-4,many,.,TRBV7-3,TGTGCCAGCAGCGTCGACAGGTCAAACATTCAGTACTTC,CASSVDRSNIQYF
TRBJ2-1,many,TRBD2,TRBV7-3,TGTGCCAGCAGCTTAACGTTCCAGCGGGGGGACAATGAGCAGTTCTTC,CASSLTFQRGDNEQFF
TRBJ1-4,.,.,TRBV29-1,TGCAGCGGGGCTACTCCCAATGAAAAACTGTTTTTT,CSGATPNEKLFF
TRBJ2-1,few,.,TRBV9,TGTGCCAGCAACGCGGGGTCCGACTACAATGAGCAGTTCTTC,CASNAGSDYNEQFF
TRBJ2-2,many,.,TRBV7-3,TGTGCCAGCAGCCTAGGGGGGTCGTCCACCGGGGAGCTGTTTTTT,CASSLGGSSTGELFF
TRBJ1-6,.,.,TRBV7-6,TGTGCCAGCAGCCTTTTTCCGGGAGTTAATTCACCCCTCCACTTT,CASSLFPGVNSPLHF
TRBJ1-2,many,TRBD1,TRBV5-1,TGCGCCAGCAGCCTCCTGGAGGGGGCGCGAGGCTACACCTTC,CASSLLEGARGYTF
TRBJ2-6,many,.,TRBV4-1,TGCGCCAGCAGCCAAGAGGCATCTGGGGCCAACGTCCTGACTTTC,CASSQEASGANVLTF
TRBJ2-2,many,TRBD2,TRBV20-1,TGCAGTGCCCAGCGGGACGGAGACACCGGGGAGCTGTTTTTT,CSAQRDGDTGELFF
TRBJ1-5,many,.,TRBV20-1,TGCAGTGCTAGAGATGAAGGCGGATGGTTAAGGAGCAATCAGCCCCAGCATTTT,CSARDEGGWLRSNQPQHF
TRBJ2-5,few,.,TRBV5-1,TGCGCCAGCAGCTTGGACCAGGGTGGAGAGACCCAGTACTTC,CASSLDQGGETQYF
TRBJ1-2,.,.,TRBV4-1,TGCGCCAGCAGCCTCCTGGTGGGGGGCCTCTATGGCTACACCTTC,CASSLLVGGLYGYTF
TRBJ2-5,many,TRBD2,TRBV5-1,TGCGCCAGCAGTCTCCGATATCCTAGCGGGGACCAAGAGACCCAGTACTTC,CASSLRYPSGDQETQYF
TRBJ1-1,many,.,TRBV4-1,TGCGCCAGCAGCCAAGGGCTTACGAACACTGAAGCTTTCTTT,CASSQGLTNTEAFF
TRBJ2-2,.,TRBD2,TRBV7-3,TGTGCCAGCAGCCCAACGGGGGGAGGGAACACCGGGGAGCTGTTTTTT,CASSPTGGGNTGELFF
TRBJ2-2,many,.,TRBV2,TGTGCCAGCCGCGCAAGCACTCAGAACACCGGGGAGCTGTTTTTT,CASRASTQNTGELFF
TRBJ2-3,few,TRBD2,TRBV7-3,TGTGCCAGCAGCGCCGCCGGGGGGGGAATCACAGATACGCAGTATTTT,CASSAAGGGITDTQYF
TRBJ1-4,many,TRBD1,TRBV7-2,TGTGCCAGCAGCCAGAGGACAGGGAGGAATGAAAAACTGTTTTTT,CASSQRTGRNEKLFF
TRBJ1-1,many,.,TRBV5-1,TGCGCCACCAAAATCTCAGGGTACACTGAAGCTTTCTTT,CATKISGYTEAFF
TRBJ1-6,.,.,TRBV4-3,TGCGCCAGCAGCCAAAACGACTACAGGGAGCCCCTCCACTTT,CASSQNDYREPLHF
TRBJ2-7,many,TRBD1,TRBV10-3,TGTGCCATCAGTGACCAGGGGGAAGGGTACGAGCAGTACTTC,CAISDQGEGYEQYF
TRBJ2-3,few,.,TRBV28,TGTGCCAGCAGTTTATTCAGCGGGTCCACTAGCACAGATACGCAGTATTTT,CASSLFSGSTSTDTQYF
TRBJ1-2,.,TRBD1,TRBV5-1,TGCGCCAGCTCGACAGGGGGCTATGGCTACACCTTC,CASSTGGYGYTF
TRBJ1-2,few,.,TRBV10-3,TGTGCCATCTTTCCCTCTGTCCCTCGGTTTCCAGCTAACTATGGCTACACCTTC,CAIFPSVPRFPANYGYTF
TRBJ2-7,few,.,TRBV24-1,TGTGCCACCAGTGACCCTTCCCCGACAGGTGCTAACACCTACGAGCAGTACTTC,CATSDPSPTGANTYEQYF
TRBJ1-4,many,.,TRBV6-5,TGTGCCAGCAAGTTCCGGGCGGGGGCAACTAATGAAAAACTGTTTTTT,CASKFRAGATNEKLFF
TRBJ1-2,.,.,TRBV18,TGTGCCAGCTCACCACCGGCGCAGGGAGATGGCTACACCTTC,CASSPPAQGDGYTF
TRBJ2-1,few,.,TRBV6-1,TGTGCCAGCAGTGAAGGGGGGGCTGGTGAGCAGTTCTTC,CASSEGGAGEQFF
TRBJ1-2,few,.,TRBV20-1,TGCAGTGCTAGACCCTTTGGGGGTCTGAACTATGGCTACACCTTC,CSARPFGGLNYGYTF
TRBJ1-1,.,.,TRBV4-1,TGCGCCAGCAGCCAAGGAACCCCGGGTTCTAGAGCTTTCTTT,CASSQGTPGSRAFF
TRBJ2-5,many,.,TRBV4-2,TGTGCCAGCAGCCCGATTGGCGCCGAGACCCAGTACTTC,CASSPIGAETQYF
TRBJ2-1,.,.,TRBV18,TGTGCCAGCTCAACTCTAAATGAGCAGTTCTTC,CASSTLNEQFF
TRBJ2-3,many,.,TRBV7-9,TGTGCCAGCAGCTTCGGAGCGGAGTACACAGATACGCAGTATTTT,CASSFGAEYTDTQYF
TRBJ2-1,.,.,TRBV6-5,TGTGCCAGCAGTTACGGGCTTTCCTACAATGAGCAGTTCTTC,CASSYGLSYNEQFF
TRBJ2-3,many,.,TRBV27,TGTGCCAGCAGTTTGGGACTCACAGATACGCAGTATTTT,CASSLGLTDTQYF
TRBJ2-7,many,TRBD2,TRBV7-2,TGTGCCAGCAGCTTAGGGGGGGGCTACGAGCAGTACTTC,CASSLGGGYEQYF
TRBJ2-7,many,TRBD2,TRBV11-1,TGTGCCAGCAGCTTCCTAGCGGAATCCTACGAGCAGTACTTC,CASSFLAESYEQYF
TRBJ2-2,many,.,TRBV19,TGTGCCAGTACAGTACCTAACGGGGTAACCACCGGGGAGCTGTTTTTT,CASTVPNGVTTGELFF
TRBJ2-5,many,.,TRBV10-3,TGTGCCATGGCGGACAACAGGGATCAAGAGACCCAGTACTTC,CAMADNRDQETQYF
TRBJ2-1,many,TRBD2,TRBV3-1,TGTGCCAGCAGCCCCCTCGGGGAGCGGGGGCTGAATGAGCAGTTCTTC,CASSPLGERGLNEQFF
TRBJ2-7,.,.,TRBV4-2,TGTGCCAGCAGCCAAGACGCGTACGAGCAGTACTTC,CASSQDAYEQYF
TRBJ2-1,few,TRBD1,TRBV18,TGTGCCAGCTCACTGACGGACAGGGGGCGGAATGAGCAGTTCTTC,CASSLTDRGRNEQFF
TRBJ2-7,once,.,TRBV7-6,TGTGCCAGCAGCAAAAACAGGGATCAGCAGTACTTC,CASSKNRDQQYF
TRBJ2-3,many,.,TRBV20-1,TGCAGTGCTAGCGGTGGCTTCACAGATACGCAGTATTTT,CSASGGFTDTQYF